Listed here are 14 T cell receptor beta chains from one sample, sequenced in a study of control samples from healthy donors and cancer patients (dated by TCRdb to the early 2020s). The library was made by the immunoSEQ multiplex PCR assay. TCRdb retrieved this table from immuneACCESS and kept in-frame rearrangements only. Not all clones are present; in checked studies, unresolved V genes account for under half, and no reason is known for the remainder. This sample has over 100,000 clones in its table, and approximately 88% of those were observed once. Around 3.5% of the sample goes to the ten largest clones. The sequenced sample was blood. These receptors came from a middle-aged man in good health.

As regards this clone: Other DNA sequences in the sample encode the same CDR3. The CDR3 nucleotides are TGTGCCAGCAGGAAGGGGGGGTCGAACACCGGGGAGCTGTTTTTT. Its translation is CASRKGGSNTGELFF. This chain joins TRBV7-3 and TRBJ2-2; tentative D call: TRBD2 (7 bases). Germline assignment: CDR1 SGHTA and CDR2 FQGTGA. CDR3 size: 15 residues. V lost 6 bases and J lost 0, with 11 bases in between.

The chain uses TRBV6-6 and TRBJ2-5, with 8 nucleotides matching TRBD2. V was pared by 2 bases and J by 11 bases, with 13 bases of the junction left unmatched. Germline CDR1 and CDR2: MNHNY and SVGAGI (reference sequence). The CDR3 spans 15 residues. The CDR3 coding sequence is TGTGCCAGCAGTTACGTAGGGACTAGGCCGTCTGAGCAGTACTTC. Translated: CASSYVGTRPSEQYF.

The genes are TRBV14 and TRBJ2-7, with 8 bases fitting TRBD1. From germline, CDR1 is SGHDN and CDR2 FVKESK. Trimming took 1 base from V and 2 from J; bases not matched to a gene: 7. The CDR3 extends over 16 amino acids. Here the CDR3 reads CASSQASDRVTYEQYF. DNA of the CDR3: TGTGCCAGCAGCCAAGCTTCGGACAGGGTGACCTACGAGCAGTACTTC.

The chain uses TRBV10-3 and TRBJ1-6; D gene uncertain. Trimming removed 5 bases from V and 6 bases from J, with 8 bases in between. CDR1 is ENHRY, CDR2 SYGVKD, per germline. CDR3 length: 13 amino acids. The CDR3 reads CAISPGPNSPLHF. The CDR3 region has the DNA TGTGCCATCAGTCCCGGACCTAATTCACCCCTCCACTTT.

CDR3 protein: CASSLASGQKETQYF. CDR3 nucleotide sequence: TGTGCCAGCAGCTTAGCCTCGGGACAGAAAGAGACCCAGTACTTC. This chain links TRBV7-8 with TRBJ2-5, with TRBD1 matching 7 bases. CDR1 and CDR2 from the germline V gene are SGHVS and FQNEAQ. The ends lost 0 bases at V and 3 bases at J; junction bases unmatched: 4. The CDR3 consists of 15 residues.

The chain carries TRBV4-2 and TRBJ1-2; the match to TRBD1 covers 9 bases. CDR3 length: 14 residues. Germline V lookup: CDR1 LGHNA, CDR2 YNFKEQ. The V segment lost 0 bases and the J segment 5 bases; nucleotides outside the gene matches: 1. DNA of the CDR3: TGTGCCAGCAGCCAAGAGGACAGGGGTTATGGCTACACCTTC. It encodes CASSQEDRGYGYTF.

The chain joins TRBV7-2 to TRBJ2-3; D remains unclear. The CDR3 loop spans 13 amino acids. Between the trimmed V and J ends, which lost 2 bases and 4 bases, there was a span of 7 bases. Germline V gene sequence: CDR1 SGHTA, CDR2 FQGNSA. This CDR3 reads CASSLQDPDTQYF. As DNA, the CDR3 is TGTGCCAGCAGCTTACAAGACCCAGATACGCAGTATTTT.

The CDR3 region is CASSEALLRTGYGYTF. The CDR3 bases are TGTGCCAGCAGTGAAGCGCTTCTTCGGACAGGCTATGGCTACACCTTC. This chain connects TRBV6-1 to TRBJ1-2; 7 bases are shared with TRBD1. There are 16 residues in the CDR3. Germline V gene data show CDR1 as MNHNS and CDR2 as SASEGT. Losses at the gene ends were 0 bases for V and 4 bases for J; bases not matched to a gene: 8.

CDR3 residues: CASSYQSRVGLATEAFF. The CDR3 bases are TGTGCCAGCAGTTACCAATCCAGGGTGGGTTTAGCCACTGAAGCTTTCTTT. V gene TRBV6-2 or TRBV6-3 combines with J gene TRBJ1-1, with a weak D call TRBD1 (5 bases). V shed 2 bases and J shed 4 bases, with 20 bases lying between them. The CDR3 has 17 amino acids. Germline V gene data show CDR1 as MNHEY and CDR2 as SVGEGT.

V is TRBV30 and J is TRBJ1-4; no clear D. Germline V gene lookup returns CDR1 GTSNPN and CDR2 SVGIG (reference sequence). This CDR3 has 12 residues. V dropped 1 base and J dropped 7 bases, with 7 bases sitting between them. The CDR3 DNA reads as TGTGCCTGGAGTGGTTTTAGTGAAAAACTGTTTTTT. It is translated as CAWSGFSEKLFF.

The genes are TRBV4-1 and TRBJ1-4; TRBD1 aligns across 8 bases. Germline trimming cut 0 bases from V and 8 bases from J; bases unmatched to any gene: 5. CDR1 is MGHRA, CDR2 YSYEKL, per germline. CDR3 length: 15 residues. The CDR3 loop is CASSQETGGREKLFF. The CDR3 region has the DNA TGCGCCAGCAGCCAAGAAACAGGGGGGCGAGAAAAACTGTTTTTT.

The genes are TRBV2 and TRBJ1-1, with 8 nucleotides matching TRBD1. V lost 6 bases, J lost 1 base, and 10 bases stayed unmatched. This CDR3 is built from 16 residues. The V gene's germline CDR1 is SNHLY and CDR2 FYNNEI. CDR3 sequence: CASSPRGLRRNTEAFF. CDR3 DNA: TGTGCCAGCAGCCCCAGGGGGCTTCGTAGGAACACTGAAGCTTTCTTT.

The chain employs TRBV6-5 and TRBJ1-4; the match to TRBD1 covers 10 bases. V shed 2 bases, J shed 7 bases, and the junction held 4 bases outside the gene matches. The CDR3 length is 15 residues. The germline V gene has CDR1 MNHEY and CDR2 SVGAGI. CDR3 bases: TGTGCCAGCAGTTACGATGGGACAGGGGCTGAAAAACTGTTTTTT. It yields the protein CASSYDGTGAEKLFF.

The V gene is TRBV6-1, the J gene TRBJ2-5; tentatively, D is TRBD2 (6 bases). This CDR3 has 15 amino acids. V lost 2 bases, J lost 9 bases, and 19 bases lay in between. Germline V CDR1 and CDR2: MNHNS, SASEGT. This CDR3 reads CASSEFRLDREAQYF. CDR3 nucleotides: TGTGCCAGCAGTGAATTCAGACTGGATAGGGAGGCCCAGTACTTC.